The subject of this entry is one T cell receptor beta chain. Its antigen is undetermined. Trimming pared 1 base from V and 4 bases from J, leaving 14 bases between. This CDR3 is 17 amino acids long. CDR1 SEHNR and CDR2 FQNEAQ come from the germline V gene (reference sequence). TCRdb itself ran the reads through MiXCR, one entry per CDR3 protein. Among roughly 990,000 distinct CDR3 sequences listed, around 31% were seen once. The sample originates from a study of T cell repertoires in cytomegalovirus infection. The wider study: In the study, CMV epitopes included recently identified HLA-C-restricted and well-studied HLA-B-restricted ones. Both CMV infection and a matching HLA type were indicated by public TCR beta signatures. Points from the study as a whole: Summed public TCR beta family frequency identified CMV carriers bearing the relevant HLA.

The gene calls are TRBV7-9 and TRBJ1-6; D is uncertain. This receptor was obtained from a human donor in good health (CMV status not recorded). Some clones in this sample may be carry-over from other donors' samples. This sample comprised cultured CD8+ T cells from PBMCs, obtained from culture after CMV antigen stimulation. The CDR3 reads CASSLESPPDYNSPLHF. CDR3 nucleotide sequence: TGTGCCAGCAGCTTAGAGTCCCCCCCGGATTATAATTCACCCCTCCACTTT.